A selection of T cell receptor beta chains follows, all from one sample in a study of OX40 agonist ivuxolimab in advanced cancers. TCRdb's copy holds only in-frame clones and misses some; the assay was immunoSEQ multiplex PCR. The sample has 95,000 to 150,000 clones; under 95% are singletons. Sequences were derived from CD4+ or CD8+ T cells sorted from blood, sampled in a trial of the OX40 agonist ivuxolimab. These receptors originate from an adult with an advanced solid tumor such as melanoma, head and neck, liver or kidney cancer. CDR3s include the opening cysteine and the closing phenylalanine or tryptophan. D genes are given only for firm matches. Expanded clones are given a class, and other clones once, few, many or no size at all.

>TRBJ2-1|TRBD2|TRBV5-4|-
TGTGCCAGCAGCTTGGGGGGGACTAGCGGGAGCTGGAATGAGCAGTTCTTC
CASSLGGTSGSWNEQFF
>TRBJ1-6|-|TRBV20-1|-
TGCAGTGCTAGGCCCGGGGTCCCCCTCCACTTT
CSARPGVPLHF
>TRBJ1-1|TRBD1|TRBV28|-
TGTGCCAGCAGTGACAGGGAGGGGTACACTGAAGCTTTCTTT
CASSDREGYTEAFF
>TRBJ2-1|TRBD2|TRBV7-9|-
TGTGCCAGCAGCTTAGGTAGCGGGAGATGGAATGAGCAGTTCTTC
CASSLGSGRWNEQFF
>TRBJ2-3|-|TRBV6-1|once
TGTGCCAGCAGTGGGGGTCGACTCTGGGAAACCACCTCTAGCACAGATACGCAGTATTTT
CASSGGRLWETTSSTDTQYF
>TRBJ2-7|TRBD2|TRBV15|once
TGTGCCACCAGCAGAGATGGAGGACTAGCGCCCTACGAGCAGTACTTC
CATSRDGGLAPYEQYF
>TRBJ1-5|-|TRBV15|-
TGTGCCACCAGCAGAAAGGGGGAGGGCAATCAGCCCCAGCATTTT
CATSRKGEGNQPQHF
>TRBJ2-1|TRBD2|TRBV9|-
TGTGCCAGCAGCGTAGCGGGGGGCTCCTACAATGAGCAGTTCTTC
CASSVAGGSYNEQFF
>TRBJ2-1|-|TRBV2|-
TGTGCCAGCAAACTTAGCGGAGGCTCCTACAATGAGCAGTTCTTC
CASKLSGGSYNEQFF
>TRBJ1-5|-|TRBV6-6|-
TGTGCCAGCAGTTACTCGCCCCTCAGCAATCAGCCCCAGCATTTT
CASSYSPLSNQPQHF
>TRBJ2-7|-|TRBV19|-
TGTGCCAGTAGTGTTGGGGGATTTAGGGGCGAGCAGTACTTC
CASSVGGFRGEQYF
>TRBJ2-7|-|TRBV19|-
TGTGCCAGTAGTACACGAGACTCGACGAGGGACTACGAGCAGTACTTC
CASSTRDSTRDYEQYF
>TRBJ1-1|-|TRBV28|-
TGTGCCAGCAGTTTGGTGTGGACTGAAGCTTTCTTT
CASSLVWTEAFF
>TRBJ1-1|-|TRBV7-2|-
TGTGCCAGCAGCTTACTCCCCCAGGGAGGGGCTTTCTTT
CASSLLPQGGAFF
>TRBJ1-2|-|TRBV6-5|-
TGTGCCAGCAGTTACAGACCCCCATCCTACGGATGGACCTTC
CASSYRPPSYGWTF
>TRBJ2-2|-|TRBV2|-
TGTGCCAGCAGCCTTGGACAGAACACCGGGGAGCTGTTTTTT
CASSLGQNTGELFF